This T cell receptor (beta chain) was recovered during a study of graft-versus-host responses after intestinal transplantation. For the study at large: All recipients were given anti-thymocyte globulin induction, and tacrolimus and steroids were then administered for three to four years.

The germline V gene has CDR1 MNHEY and CDR2 SMNVEV (reference sequence). This CDR3 has 18 residues. The ends lost 2 bases at V and 6 bases at J; junction bases unmatched: 14. Overall study results and limits: Detected in recipient marrow were GvH clones, some of which were first observed in ileum or blood.

Method: immunoSEQ multiplex PCR; TCRdb's copy keeps in-frame clones and lacks some. The sample consists of 130,000 to 150,000 clones, roughly 91% of them appearing once. Details on this clone: Its antigen is currently unknown.

The sample was unstimulated CD4+ T cells sorted from spleen or lymph node cells, taken before intestinal transplant. The V gene is TRBV27, the J gene TRBJ2-3, with TRBD2 matching over 10 bases. The source of this sequence is a human donor who received an intestinal transplant. The CDR3: CASSLGSGRPWDTDTQYF. In DNA, the CDR3 is TGTGCCAGCAGTTTAGGTAGCGGGAGGCCTTGGGACACGGATACGCAGTATTTT.